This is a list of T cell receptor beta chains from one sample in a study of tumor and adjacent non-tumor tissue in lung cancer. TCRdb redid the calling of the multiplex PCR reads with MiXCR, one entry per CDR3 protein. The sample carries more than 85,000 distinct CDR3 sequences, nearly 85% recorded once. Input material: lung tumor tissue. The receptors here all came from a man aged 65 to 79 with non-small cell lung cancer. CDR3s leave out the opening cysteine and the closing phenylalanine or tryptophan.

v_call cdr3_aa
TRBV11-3 ASSPRGDYNVHF
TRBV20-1 SDRTGGEQY
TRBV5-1 ASSFGTGVKNSPLH
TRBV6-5 ASSLGKVGGLNTQY
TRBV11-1 VSSFRTEIYYGYT
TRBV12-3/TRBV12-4 VSILGAFGYEQY
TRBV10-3 AIRQGTGPGKGSSYNEQF
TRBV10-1 ASSGSRQAADMQY
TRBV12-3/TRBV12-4 ASSPGGDEQF
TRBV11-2 TSSMVGTGELF
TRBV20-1 CASTVSEQY
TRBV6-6 ASGYVVGGTDTQY
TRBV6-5 ASTFGGARQGHT
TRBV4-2 ASSQGSGTYGYT
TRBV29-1 GVPGTGNYGYT
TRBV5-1 PSSLGLAGRWQETHY
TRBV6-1 ASSEAGTGEADTQY
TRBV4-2 ASSQPVSGNAIY
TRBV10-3 TISDSVELF
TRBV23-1 ASSQGGETEAF
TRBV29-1 SVDRAGELL
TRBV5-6 ASSAFEHTEAF